The 29 T cell receptor beta chains presented below share a single source sample, sequenced in a study of OX40 agonist ivuxolimab in advanced cancers. The data were produced by immunoSEQ multiplex PCR, yet TCRdb's version contains in-frame clones alone and is incomplete. The table shows fewer than 70,000 clones, with about nine tenths occurring only once. The specimen was CD4+ or CD8+ T cells sorted from blood, collected in a trial of the OX40 agonist ivuxolimab. The origin of the receptors is an adult with an advanced solid tumor such as melanoma, head and neck, liver or kidney cancer.

The genes are TRBV5-1 and TRBJ2-5; no firm D call. The CDR3 covers 14 residues. V was trimmed by 0 bases and J by 4 bases, leaving 10 bases between them. Looked up from germline, CDR1 is SGHRS and CDR2 is YFSETQ. This chain's CDR3 is CASSLVPASETQYF. The CDR3 nucleotides read TGCGCCAGCAGCTTGGTCCCCGCCTCAGAGACCCAGTACTTC.

The chain employs TRBV29-1 and TRBJ2-5; D may be TRBD2 (7 bases). The end of the DNA aligns better with TRBJ2-7, so the J call may be wrong. Germline values: CDR1 SQVTM, CDR2 ANQGSEA. The CDR3 has 14 residues. CDR3 sequence reads: CSVGGGGVSYEQYF. Here the CDR3 DNA reads TGCAGCGTTGGAGGGGGAGGGGTCTCCTACGAGCAGTACTTC.

This clone was detected only a few times. The chain couples TRBV19 to TRBJ2-3, with 10 bases lining up with TRBD2. CDR1 and CDR2 from the germline V gene are LNHDA and SQIVND (reference sequence). The CDR3 extends over 15 amino acids. The trim removed 3 bases at V and 0 bases at J, leaving 0 bases unmatched. The CDR3, as DNA: TGTGCCAGTAGTATTAGCGGGAGGAGCACAGATACGCAGTATTTT. It is translated as CASSISGRSTDTQYF.

The V gene is TRBV11-2, the J gene TRBJ2-7, with 10 nucleotides matching TRBD2. The CDR3 covers 14 residues. The V gene end was trimmed by 2 bases and the J gene end by 6 bases; junction bases not matched to a gene: 4. Per germline, CDR1 SGHAT and CDR2 FQNNGV. This CDR3 reads CASSLRLAGAEQYF. The DNA of the CDR3 is TGTGCCAGCAGCTTAAGGCTAGCGGGGGCCGAGCAGTACTTC.

The chain combines TRBV6-6 with TRBJ2-5; no clear D gene. Trimming cost V 6 bases and J 4 bases, with 9 bases left between them. Per germline, CDR1 MNHNY and CDR2 SVGAGI (reference sequence). The length of the CDR3 is 12 residues. CDR3 coding DNA: TGTGCCAGCAGCGTCCAGGCAGAGACCCAGTACTTC. Its protein is CASSVQAETQYF.

The J gene is TRBJ2-5, the V gene TRBV2; D may correspond to TRBD1 or TRBD2 (6 bases each). V was cut by 7 bases and J by 9 bases, with 21 bases left in between. The germline V gene encodes CDR1 SNHLY and CDR2 FYNNEI. The CDR3 has 14 amino acids. The CDR3 protein is CASNHPGGAAAQYF. CDR3 coding DNA: TGTGCCAGCAACCACCCCGGGGGCGCCGCGGCCCAGTACTTC.

This chain joins TRBV5-1 and TRBJ2-2; 8 bases match TRBD2. The CDR3 has 16 amino acids. Trimming at V came to 6 bases and at J to 2 bases, leaving 9 bases not matched to a gene. CDR1 is SGHRS, CDR2 YFSETQ, per germline. CDR3 amino acids: CASTSLTSANTGELFF. CDR3 sequence (DNA): TGCGCCAGCACATCACTGACTAGCGCAAACACCGGGGAGCTGTTTTTT.

For this clone: Likely a read error: the CDR3 ends without its conserved phenylalanine or tryptophan. The chain recombines TRBV4-1 with TRBJ1-2, with a weak D call TRBD1 (5 bases). CDR3 length: 14 amino acids. CDR1 is MGHRA and CDR2 is YSYEKL in the germline V gene. V lost 4 bases and J 6 bases, leaving 15 bases between the germline ends. CDR3 nucleotides: TGCGCCAGCAGCCCGGGACGACTCCCGGATGGCTACACCCTC. The encoded protein is CASSPGRLPDGYTL.

The gene calls are TRBV7-6 and TRBJ2-3; weak D call: TRBD2 (5 bases). V lost 0 bases and J lost 8, with 9 bases in between. Germline CDR1 and CDR2: SGHVS and FNYEAQ. CDR3 length: 13 residues. CDR3 DNA: TGTGCCAGCAGCTTAGCCGGGATTAGTACGCAGTATTTT. This translates into CASSLAGISTQYF.

This clone was seen just once. A read error may account for a junction end that differs from germline. The V gene is TRBV6-5, the J gene TRBJ1-4; maybe TRBD1 (6 bases). The CDR3 runs 15 residues. Germline lookup yields CDR1 MNHEY and CDR2 SVGAGI. The CDR3, as DNA: TGTGCCAGCAATTACTCAAGGGGGTCGGGTGAAAAACTGTTTTTT. It is translated as CASNYSRGSGEKLFF.

CDR3 bases: TGCGCCAGCAGCTGGGGGACTACTCCTAGCACAGATACGCAGTATTTT. Translation gives CASSWGTTPSTDTQYF. The genes are TRBV5-1 and TRBJ2-3; 7 nucleotides line up with TRBD2. V lost 3 bases to trimming and J lost 0 bases; unmatched junction nucleotides: 7. The germline V gene encodes CDR1 SGHRS and CDR2 YFSETQ. CDR3 length: 16 amino acids.

The rearrangement joins TRBV18 to TRBJ1-1; D gene ambiguous. Germline V gene data show CDR1 as KGHSH and CDR2 as LQKENI. The CDR3 loop spans 13 amino acids. V lost 2 bases and J lost 1, with 5 bases in between. CDR3 bases: TGTGCCAGCTCACCAATAGCGAACACTGAAGCTTTCTTT. Protein product: CASSPIANTEAFF. The whole variable domain, remainder taken from reference TRBV18 and TRBJ1-1, is NAGVMQNPRHLVRRRGQEARLRCSPMKGHSHVYWYRQLPEEGLKFMVYLQKENIIDESGMPKERFSAEFPKEGPSILRIQQVVRGDSAAYFCASSPIANTEAFFGQGTRLTVV.

This clone was seen more than once but under ten times. The chain links TRBV29-1 to TRBJ2-7; 10 bases are a match to TRBD1. Germline values: CDR1 SQVTM, CDR2 ANQGSEA. This CDR3 region has 13 residues. V shed 4 bases, J shed 6 bases, and the junction held 6 bases outside the gene matches. The DNA for the CDR3 is TGCAGCGTTGGTCGACAGGGGGCTACCGAGCAGTACTTC. Its protein product is CSVGRQGATEQYF.

This chain connects TRBV7-6 to TRBJ2-1; 10 bases agree with TRBD2. The CDR3 spans 16 residues. Germline V lookup: CDR1 SGHVS, CDR2 FNYEAQ. J gave up 6 bases and V 5 bases, and 10 bases lay outside the gene matches. Here the CDR3 DNA reads TGTGCCAGCAGCCCGCAAGCGGGGGGGTTTGTCAATGAGCAGTTCTTC. Its protein is CASSPQAGGFVNEQFF.

The gene calls are TRBV15 and TRBJ1-2, with D perhaps TRBD1 (5 bases). V lost 3 bases to trimming and J lost 1 base, with 6 bases between them. Germline assignment: CDR1 LNHNV and CDR2 YYDKDF (reference sequence). This CDR3 has 13 amino acids. The CDR3, as DNA: TGTGCCACCAGCAGCGGGGGTAACTATGGCTACACCTTC. It encodes CATSSGGNYGYTF.

J is TRBJ1-4 and V is TRBV4-1, with 10 positions matching TRBD1. V gave up 0 bases and J gave up 5 bases; unmatched junction bases: 3. Germline values: CDR1 MGHRA, CDR2 YSYEKL. CDR3 size: 16 residues. CDR3: CASSQDRDRGNEKLFF. DNA of the CDR3: TGCGCCAGCAGCCAAGATCGGGACAGGGGCAATGAAAAACTGTTTTTT.

This clone is medium-sized in the sample. Within the sample, other DNA sequences also encode this same CDR3. The chain links TRBV6-5 to TRBJ1-5; D is undetermined. The germline V gene has CDR1 MNHEY and CDR2 SVGAGI. The ends were cut back, 4 bases at V and 0 bases at J, with 4 bases in the middle. The CDR3 contains 13 residues. In nucleotides, the CDR3 is TGTGCCAGCAGTTCTCGTAGCAATCAGCCCCAGCATTTT. Translating gives CASSSRSNQPQHF.

The chain joins TRBV7-3 to TRBJ2-1; 8 bases are a match to TRBD2. After removal of 1 base from V and 5 bases from J, the junction contained 4 bases not matched to a gene. CDR1 is SGHTA, CDR2 FQGTGA, per germline. This CDR3 has 15 residues. The CDR3 sequence is CASSLMVAGNNEQFF. In nucleotides, the CDR3 is TGTGCCAGCAGCTTAATGGTAGCGGGAAACAATGAGCAGTTCTTC.

This chain joins TRBV5-4 and TRBJ2-5, with D possibly TRBD1 on 5 matching bases. Germline V CDR1 and CDR2: SGHNT, YYREEE (reference sequence). Trimming removed 4 bases from V and 5 bases from J, with 12 bases in between. The CDR3 contains 13 residues. CDR3 nucleotides: TGTGCCAGCAGCCCAGGGAACTGGGAGACCCAGTACTTC. This gives the protein CASSPGNWETQYF.

The rearrangement links TRBV29-1 to TRBJ2-3, with 8 bases that match TRBD2. The length of the CDR3 is 15 residues. After removal of 5 bases from V and 3 bases from J, the junction contained 10 bases not matched to a gene. From germline, CDR1 is SQVTM and CDR2 ANQGSEA. CDR3 nucleotide sequence: TGCAGCGTTTATGGACTAGCTATGGGGACAGATACGCAGTATTTT. This encodes CSVYGLAMGTDTQYF.

As concerns this clone: A junction end diverges from the germline sequence, so it may reflect a read error. The chain uses TRBV5-6 and TRBJ2-1; D not certain. Per germline, CDR1 SGHDT and CDR2 YYEEEE. CDR3 length: 15 residues. As DNA, the CDR3 is TGTGCCAGCAGCCCCGACCCCTACTCCTACAATGAACAGTTCTTC. Translating gives CASSPDPYSYNEQFF. Together with reference TRBV5-6 and TRBJ2-1, the CDR3 gives the full variable domain: DAGVTQSPTHLIKTRGQQVTLRCSPKSGHDTVSWYQQALGQGPQFIFQYYEEEERQRGNFPDRFSGHQFPNYSSELNVNALLLGDSALYLCASSPDPYSYNEQFFGPGTRLTVL.

The CDR3 loop reads CASCKEGQANTEAFF. In nucleotides, the CDR3 is TGTGCCAGCTGCAAAGAGGGACAGGCGAACACTGAAGCTTTCTTT. The chain recombines TRBV7-8 with TRBJ1-1; TRBD1 matches 8 bases. This CDR3 comprises 15 residues. CDR1 is SGHVS, CDR2 FQNEAQ, per germline. V lost 8 bases, J lost 1 base, and 9 bases stayed unmatched.

The chain recombines TRBV5-5 with TRBJ2-7; 9 nucleotides match TRBD1. Germline assignment: CDR1 SGHKS and CDR2 YYEKEE (reference sequence). This CDR3 is 15 amino acids long. Germline trimming cut 3 bases from V and 0 bases from J; bases unmatched to any gene: 4. CDR3 in DNA: TGTGCCAGCAGCTCCGGGACAGGGAGCTCCTACGAGCAGTACTTC. Its protein product is CASSSGTGSSYEQYF.

The count of this clone is one. V and J are TRBV18 and TRBJ2-5, with D possibly matching TRBD2 (6 bases). The assigned J gene may be wrong: the sequence end matches TRBJ2-7 better. The length of the CDR3 is 13 residues. Germline V lookup: CDR1 KGHSH, CDR2 LQKENI. The CDR3 loop is CASTRERSYEQYF. CDR3 in DNA: TGTGCCAGCACCCGGGAGCGGTCCTACGAGCAGTACTTC.

The chain links TRBV6-1 to TRBJ2-7, with D tentatively TRBD2 (6 bases). The CDR3 has 15 residues. CDR1 and CDR2 (germline): MNHNS, SASEGT. The germline V and J ends were trimmed by 6 bases and 0 bases, with 15 bases remaining between them. The CDR3 bases are TGTGCCAGCAGCGTGGTTCGCGGGGCCTCCTACGAGCAGTACTTC. It encodes CASSVVRGASYEQYF.

Turning to this clone: One end of the junction is discordant with germline, which a read error may explain. The chain has TRBV7-9 and TRBJ1-2; no firm D call. Germline CDR1 is SEHNR and CDR2 is FQNEAQ (reference sequence). This CDR3 spans 12 amino acids. The CDR3: CASSFYLGDPHF. Here the CDR3 DNA reads TGTGCCAGCAGCTTTTATCTCGGGGATCCTCACTTC.

The chain links TRBV18 to TRBJ2-5, with 7 bases lining up with TRBD1. J was trimmed by 1 base and V by 3 bases; bases with no gene match: 2. Germline CDR1 KGHSH, CDR2 LQKENI. This CDR3 has 14 residues. As DNA, the CDR3 is TGTGCCAGCTCACCCCGGGACAGCCAAGAGACCCAGTACTTC. This translates into CASSPRDSQETQYF. Combining the CDR3 with reference TRBV18 and TRBJ2-5 gives the whole variable domain NAGVMQNPRHLVRRRGQEARLRCSPMKGHSHVYWYRQLPEEGLKFMVYLQKENIIDESGMPKERFSAEFPKEGPSILRIQQVVRGDSAAYFCASSPRDSQETQYFGPGTRLLVL.

This clone has a handful of counts. The chain uses TRBV28 and TRBJ1-3, with a possible D match to TRBD1 (6 bases). Trimming took off 7 bases at V and 0 bases at J, with 10 bases between the two ends. CDR3 length: 14 residues. CDR1 and CDR2 (germline): MDHEN, SYDVKM. CDR3 sequence: CASTTGSSGNTIYF. CDR3 in DNA: TGTGCCAGCACTACAGGGAGCTCTGGAAACACCATATATTTT. The whole variable domain, remainder taken from reference TRBV28 and TRBJ1-3, is DVKVTQSSRYLVKRTGEKVFLECVQDMDHENMFWYRQDPGLGLRLIYFSYDVKMKEKGDIPEGYSVSREKKERFSLILESASTNQTSMYLCASTTGSSGNTIYFGEGSWLTVV.

V and J are TRBV19 and TRBJ1-5; D not resolved. This CDR3 is built from 14 residues. The V gene's germline CDR1 is LNHDA and CDR2 SQIVND (reference sequence). V was trimmed by 5 bases and J by 5 bases, leaving 13 bases between them. CDR3 in amino acids: CASSLLAPDQPQHF. CDR3 in DNA: TGTGCCAGTAGTCTCCTGGCCCCCGATCAGCCCCAGCATTTT.